This record looks at one T cell receptor beta chain sequence and its context. Germline values: CDR1 LNHDA, CDR2 SQIVND (reference sequence). Trimming cost V 8 bases and J 4 bases; bases outside gene matches: 5. This CDR3 contains 15 residues. This record belongs to a study of blood T cell repertoires in COVID-19. Methods used by the authors: Estimated nucleated cell counts came from reference gene primer amplification. TCRdb's table, derived via immunoSEQ multiplex PCR, lists solely in-frame clones and lacks some. D and trimming come from the DNA, and the V and J calls and clone size come from that table. Seen here are roughly 200,000 clones, about 88% observed once, and the top ten hold more than 2.5%.

The clonotype was recovered from a woman in her 30s who had recovered from COVID-19. The specimen sequenced was PBMCs or T cells enriched from blood (not recorded which). The V gene is TRBV19, the J gene TRBJ2-1, with 13 positions matching TRBD2. CDR3: CASGGLAGLYNEQFF. CDR3 sequence (DNA): TGTGCCAGTGGGGGACTAGCGGGGTTATACAATGAGCAGTTCTTC.